One sample yielded the 17 T cell receptor beta chains listed below, sequenced in a study of T-cell reconstitution after alpha-beta-depleted transplantation in children. It was with unique molecular identifiers that the TCRbeta library was prepared. TCRdb re-analysed the PCR reads in MiXCR, keeping a single row per CDR3 protein. The sample lists fewer than 750,000 distinct CDR3 sequences; around 27% were seen once. Material: PBMCs, obtained before TCRalphabeta/CD19-depleted stem cell transplant. These receptors originate from a boy under three years old with Wiskott-Aldrich syndrome, due to receive a stem cell transplant.

This clonotype was counted a few times. The chain is built from TRBV6-6 and TRBJ2-7, with a possible D match to TRBD2 (6 bases). The CDR3 length is 13 residues. V shed 2 bases and J shed 3 bases, with 8 bases lying between them. CDR1 and CDR2 from the germline V gene are MNHNY and SVGAGI (reference sequence). CDR3 in amino acids: CASSYGGFYEQYF. DNA for the CDR3: TGTGCCAGCAGTTACGGGGGGTTCTACGAGCAGTACTTC.

This clonotype has a handful of counts. The CDR3 here is CASSLGQGGNTEAFF. DNA for the CDR3: TGTGCCAGCAGCCTAGGACAGGGGGGGAACACTGAAGCTTTCTTT. The chain couples TRBV7-2 to TRBJ1-1; the match to TRBD1 covers 10 bases. Trimming removed 5 bases from V and 1 base from J; junction bases left unmatched: 4. Germline V gene data show CDR1 as SGHTA and CDR2 as FQGNSA. This CDR3 has 15 residues.

The chain combines TRBV12-3 or TRBV12-4 with TRBJ1-1, with unresolved D. The CDR3 length is 17 residues. V was cut by 3 bases and J by 2 bases, with 19 bases left in between. CDR3 loop: CASSFRLVGPKNTEAFF. In nucleotides, the CDR3 is TGTGCCAGCAGTTTCAGGCTGGTGGGTCCCAAAAACACTGAAGCTTTCTTT.

V and J are TRBV5-1 and TRBJ1-4; TRBD1 is a possible D gene (6 bases). Germline V gene lookup returns CDR1 SGHRS and CDR2 YFSETQ. CDR3 length equals 15 residues. The V end was cut by 0 bases, the J end by 5 bases, with 11 bases between. The DNA of the CDR3 is TGCGCCAGCAGCTTGGAGCCCAGGGGAAATGAAAAACTGTTTTTT. As protein: CASSLEPRGNEKLFF.

This clonotype was seen only a few times. The chain uses TRBV7-2 and TRBJ2-7; D is unresolved. The CDR3 sequence is 14 residues long. Trimming left V 2 bases short and J 1 base short, with 9 bases between. CDR1 is SGHTA and CDR2 is FQGNSA in the germline V gene. Here the CDR3 reads CASSLNGISYEQYF. CDR3 DNA sequence: TGTGCCAGCAGCTTAAATGGGATTTCCTACGAGCAGTACTTC. Using reference TRBV7-2 and TRBJ2-7 for the parts outside the CDR3, the full variable domain is GAGVSQSPSNKVTEKGKDVELRCDPISGHTALYWYRQSLGQGLEFLIYFQGNSAPDKSGLPSDRFSAERTGGSVSTLTIQRTQQEDSAVYLCASSLNGISYEQYFGPGTRLTVT.

J is TRBJ1-3 and V is TRBV20-1; 9 bases match TRBD1. Trimming took 5 bases from V and 4 from J; bases not matched to a gene: 3. CDR1 is DFQATT, CDR2 SNEGSKA, per germline (reference sequence). CDR3 length: 13 residues. In nucleotides, the CDR3 is TGCAGTGCTCGGGACAGGGCCGGAAACACCATATATTTT. Protein sequence: CSARDRAGNTIYF.

The table lists this clonotype with a few counts. The rearrangement links TRBV5-1 to TRBJ2-7, with 9 bases aligning to TRBD1. Per the germline V gene, CDR1 is SGHRS and CDR2 is YFSETQ. This CDR3 is built from 14 residues. V lost 2 bases and J lost 5; bases outside the gene matches: 5. The CDR3 sequence is CASSLRTGDNEQYF. Here the CDR3 DNA reads TGCGCCAGCAGCTTACGGACAGGGGACAACGAGCAGTACTTC.

J is TRBJ1-5 and V is TRBV29-1, with 7 nucleotides matching TRBD1. Germline CDR1 reads SQVTM; CDR2 reads ANQGSEA. This CDR3 comprises 13 residues. Germline trimming cut 6 bases from V and 2 bases from J; bases unmatched to any gene: 4. The CDR3 DNA is TGCAGCGTAGCCCAGGGGGGCAATCAGCCCCAGCATTTT. Protein sequence: CSVAQGGNQPQHF.

This clonotype was counted many times. This sequence joins TRBV5-1 and TRBJ2-7, with 11 bases that match TRBD1. This CDR3 spans 13 amino acids. In germline, CDR1 is SGHRS, CDR2 YFSETQ. The V segment lost 4 bases and the J segment 3 bases; nucleotides outside the gene matches: 0. CDR3 sequence: CASSGTGGYEQYF. CDR3 nucleotides: TGCGCCAGCAGCGGGACAGGGGGCTACGAGCAGTACTTC.

This rearrangement joins TRBV10-3 to TRBJ2-3; D gene uncertain. CDR1 is ENHRY, CDR2 SYGVKD, per germline. The CDR3 is 15 residues long. V gave up 0 bases and J gave up 0 bases, with 7 bases separating them. The CDR3, as DNA: TGTGCCATCAGTGAGTCGATCGGCAGCACAGATACGCAGTATTTT. Its protein product is CAISESIGSTDTQYF.

There are a few counts of this clonotype. V usage is TRBV5-1 and J usage is TRBJ2-5, with TRBD1 as a possible D gene (6 bases). V was cut by 0 bases and J by 7 bases, with 13 bases left in between. The V gene's germline CDR1 is SGHRS and CDR2 YFSETQ. This CDR3 spans 14 amino acids. This CDR3 is CASSLGTEGRTQYF. The CDR3 nucleotides read TGCGCCAGCAGCTTGGGGACAGAAGGTCGGACCCAGTACTTC.

The chain joins TRBV10-3 to TRBJ2-3; either TRBD1 or TRBD2 may fit D (5 bases each). V was clipped by 0 bases and J by 3 bases, with 16 bases between them. Germline CDR1 ENHRY, CDR2 SYGVKD. The CDR3 is 17 residues long. In nucleotides, the CDR3 is TGTGCCATCAGTGAGTCGACCCTAGAAGGGGAGACAGATACGCAGTATTTT. This sequence encodes CAISESTLEGETDTQYF.

This clonotype was picked up a small number of times. This chain uses TRBV6-5 with TRBJ2-3; 9 bases line up with TRBD1. Germline trimming cut 2 bases from V and 6 bases from J; bases unmatched to any gene: 3. Germline loops: CDR1 MNHEY, CDR2 SVGAGI. CDR3 length equals 14 residues. In nucleotides, the CDR3 is TGTGCCAGCAGTTACGGGACAGGGACCGATACGCAGTATTTT. Translation gives CASSYGTGTDTQYF.

The CDR3 DNA reads TGTGCCAGCAGTTTATCCCCCGTAGAGACCCAGTACTTC. Amino acid sequence: CASSLSPVETQYF. The gene calls are TRBV25-1 and TRBJ2-5; D is ambiguous. Trimming pared 5 bases from V and 4 bases from J, leaving 11 bases between. This CDR3 comprises 13 residues. CDR1 is MGHDK, CDR2 SYGVNS, per germline.

The J gene is TRBJ2-1, the V gene TRBV2; 13 bases fit TRBD2. The CDR3 has 16 residues. The germline CDR1 and CDR2 sequences are SNHLY and FYNNEI. The junction had 14 bases not matched to a gene; V was cut back by 6 bases and J by 12 bases. The CDR3 protein is CASRQILGTSGNGQFF. The CDR3 region has the DNA TGTGCCAGCAGACAGATCTTGGGGACTAGCGGGAACGGGCAGTTCTTC.

The CDR3: CASSVAPRREQYF. The CDR3 nucleotides read TGTGCCAGCAGCGTAGCTCCTCGTAGGGAGCAGTACTTC. The J gene is TRBJ2-7, the V gene TRBV9; D remains ambiguous. Per germline, CDR1 SGDLS and CDR2 YYNGEE. The CDR3 loop spans 13 amino acids. V lost 0 bases and J 7 bases, leaving 11 bases between the germline ends. Looking up the rest from reference TRBV9 and TRBJ2-7 gives the full variable domain: DSGVTQTPKHLITATGQRVTLRCSPRSGDLSVYWYQQSLDQGLQFLIQYYNGEERAKGNILERFSAQQFPDLHSELNLSSLELGDSALYFCASSVAPRREQYFGPGTRLTVT.

V is TRBV3-2 and J is TRBJ2-1; the DNA was not used to check the table's D call, TRBD2. TRBV3-2 is described as a pseudogene. The CDR3 consists of 17 residues. CDR3 sequence: CASSQARASGISREQFF. DNA of the CDR3: TGTGCCTCCTCCCAAGCCAGGGCTAGCGGGATAAGTCGTGAGCAGTTCTTC.